This is a list of T cell receptor beta chains from one sample in a study of tissue T cells after allogeneic stem cell transplantation. Sequencing used immunoSEQ multiplex PCR; TCRdb keeps in-frame clones, though not all of them. The table lists tens of thousands of clones, more than 90% of them singletons. The specimen was blood, collected before transplantation. These receptors were collected from a woman aged 35-70 years who later had graft-versus-host disease after an allogeneic stem cell transplant. CDR3s include the opening cysteine and the closing phenylalanine or tryptophan. D genes are given only for firm matches. Clone size is stated in some rows and not others, as once, few, many or a class when expanded.

size: .; V: TRBV4-1; J: TRBJ2-4; D: TRBD2; DNA: TGCGCCAGCAGCACTAGCGGGAGAAAGTTCGACATTCAGTACTTC; CDR3: CASSTSGRKFDIQYF
size: .; V: TRBV28; J: TRBJ2-1; D: .; DNA: TGTGCCAGCAGCACCCCGTTATACAATGAGCAGTTCTTC; CDR3: CASSTPLYNEQFF
size: .; V: TRBV9; J: TRBJ2-7; D: .; DNA: TGTGCCAGCAGCGTTGGGACTGACTCCTACGAGCAGTACTTC; CDR3: CASSVGTDSYEQYF
size: .; V: TRBV30; J: TRBJ1-1; D: .; DNA: TGTGCCTTCAGAGAACAGGGACACACTGAAGCTTTCTTT; CDR3: CAFREQGHTEAFF
size: .; V: TRBV19; J: TRBJ2-1; D: .; DNA: TGTGCCAGTAGTATATCTGGACGGGATGAGCAGTTCTTC; CDR3: CASSISGRDEQFF
size: .; V: TRBV20-1; J: TRBJ2-7; D: .; DNA: TGCAGTGCTAGTCCCCGCGTCGGGCTAGCTGATTCCTACGAGCAGTACTTC; CDR3: CSASPRVGLADSYEQYF
size: .; V: TRBV19; J: TRBJ2-6; D: .; DNA: TGTGCCAGTAATAGTCGATCCTCTGGGGCCAACGTCCTGACTTTC; CDR3: CASNSRSSGANVLTF
size: .; V: TRBV29-1; J: TRBJ2-3; D: TRBD2; DNA: TGCAGCGCAACAGGGACTAGCGGGAGGGCCGCAGATACGCAGTATTTT; CDR3: CSATGTSGRAADTQYF
size: .; V: TRBV4-1; J: TRBJ2-7; D: .; DNA: TGCGCCAGCAGCCAAGATCCCGGCAGAAGCTCCTACGAGCAGTACTTC; CDR3: CASSQDPGRSSYEQYF
size: once; V: TRBV7-9; J: TRBJ1-4; D: .; DNA: TGTGCCAGCAGCATCGTCCGTGGGGTCGGTATTGAGACTAATGAAAAACTGTTTTTT; CDR3: CASSIVRGVGIETNEKLFF
size: .; V: TRBV7-9; J: TRBJ1-1; D: .; DNA: TGTGCCAGCAGCTTGCGAGAAACAGCGAACACTGAAGCTTTCTTT; CDR3: CASSLRETANTEAFF
size: .; V: TRBV6-4; J: TRBJ1-5; D: .; DNA: TGTGCCAGCAGTGAAGGGATCAATCAGCCCCAGCATTTT; CDR3: CASSEGINQPQHF
size: .; V: TRBV18; J: TRBJ2-5; D: .; DNA: TGTGCCAGCTCACCAGTAGGAGGTGTTCGGGAGACCCAGTACTTC; CDR3: CASSPVGGVRETQYF
size: .; V: TRBV5-6; J: TRBJ2-2; D: .; DNA: TGTGCCAGCAGCTTGCGGGAGCCCGGGGAGCTGTTTTTT; CDR3: CASSLREPGELFF
size: few; V: TRBV30; J: TRBJ2-2; D: TRBD2; DNA: TGTGCCTGGAGTAATCTAGCGGGAGACACCGGGGAGCTGTTTTTT; CDR3: CAWSNLAGDTGELFF
size: .; V: TRBV19; J: TRBJ1-1; D: .; DNA: TGTGCCAGTAGTATAGGCGGGAGCACTGAAGCTTTCTTT; CDR3: CASSIGGSTEAFF
size: .; V: TRBV28; J: TRBJ1-6; D: TRBD1; DNA: TGTGCCAGCAGTCGGAACAGGGGGCTCTCACCCCTCCACTTT; CDR3: CASSRNRGLSPLHF
size: once; V: TRBV6-2/TRBV6-3; J: TRBJ2-1; D: .; DNA: TGTGCCAGCAGTAACCCCGGGAATGAGCAGTTCTTC; CDR3: CASSNPGNEQFF
size: .; V: TRBV5-6; J: TRBJ2-7; D: .; DNA: TGTGCCAGCAGCTTAAAATTGGGGGGCATATTCTACGAGCAGTACTTC; CDR3: CASSLKLGGIFYEQYF
size: .; V: TRBV19; J: TRBJ2-7; D: .; DNA: TGTGCCAGTAGTATCCTCCTGGGGGGCTGGTACGAGCAGTACTTC; CDR3: CASSILLGGWYEQYF
size: .; V: TRBV19; J: TRBJ2-1; D: .; DNA: TGTGCCAGTAGTATAGAGGGTTGGGGATACAATGAGCAGTTCTTC; CDR3: CASSIEGWGYNEQFF
size: .; V: TRBV11-3; J: TRBJ2-2; D: .; DNA: TGTGCCAGCAGCTTCTACGGTACCGGGGAGCTGTTTTTT; CDR3: CASSFYGTGELFF
size: .; V: TRBV6-5; J: TRBJ2-7; D: .; DNA: TGTGCCAGCAGAGCCTCCAAGTACGAGCAGTACTTC; CDR3: CASRASKYEQYF
size: .; V: TRBV18; J: TRBJ2-1; D: .; DNA: TGTGCCAGCTCACCTCGGGGGTACGGTGAGCAGTTCTTC; CDR3: CASSPRGYGEQFF
size: .; V: TRBV4-1; J: TRBJ2-3; D: TRBD1; DNA: TGCGCCAGCAGCCAAGATCCGCGGCAGGGGGCAGATACGCAGTATTTT; CDR3: CASSQDPRQGADTQYF
size: .; V: TRBV18; J: TRBJ1-2; D: TRBD1; DNA: TGTGCCAGCTCACCAGGGGACAGGGGAAATGGCTACACCTTC; CDR3: CASSPGDRGNGYTF
size: .; V: TRBV19; J: TRBJ2-7; D: .; DNA: TGTGCCAGTAGTGGTTCAGGGGACTCCTACGAGCAGTACTTC; CDR3: CASSGSGDSYEQYF
size: once; V: TRBV27; J: TRBJ1-6; D: .; DNA: TGTGCCAGCAGCGAAAGACAGCTTCCCTCCTATAATTCACCCCTCCACTTT; CDR3: CASSERQLPSYNSPLHF
size: .; V: TRBV19; J: TRBJ2-7; D: .; DNA: TGTGCCAGTAGTACCACAGGGCTCTACGAGCAGTACTTC; CDR3: CASSTTGLYEQYF
size: .; V: TRBV2; J: TRBJ2-4; D: .; DNA: TGTGCCAGCGTTGAACAGGCGGGAGCCAAAAACATTCAGTACTTC; CDR3: CASVEQAGAKNIQYF
size: .; V: TRBV21-1; J: TRBJ2-2; D: .; DNA: TGTGCCAGCAGCAAAGAACGAGGGAAGAACACCGGGGAGCTGTTTTTT; CDR3: CASSKERGKNTGELFF
size: .; V: TRBV24-1; J: TRBJ2-1; D: TRBD2; DNA: TGTGCCACCAGTGTTAGCGGGAGGTCGGGTGAGCAGTTCTTC; CDR3: CATSVSGRSGEQFF
size: .; V: TRBV3-1/TRBV3-2; J: TRBJ1-6; D: .; DNA: TGTGCCAGCAGCCCTCACGGGGGGGCCCTGGGCTCACCCCTCCACTTT; CDR3: CASSPHGGALGSPLHF
size: .; V: TRBV19; J: TRBJ2-1; D: .; DNA: TGTGCCAGTAGTATAGTTTTCGGAGGGACTGAGCAGTTCTTC; CDR3: CASSIVFGGTEQFF
size: .; V: TRBV24-1; J: TRBJ2-7; D: .; DNA: TGTGCCACCAGTGATCCCCCGGGCCGTCAGGACGAGCAGTACTTC; CDR3: CATSDPPGRQDEQYF
size: .; V: TRBV29-1; J: TRBJ2-1; D: TRBD2; DNA: TGCAGCCCGTCGGGACTAGGGGAACTCTTC; CDR3: CSPSGLGELF
size: .; V: TRBV11-2; J: TRBJ2-5; D: TRBD2; DNA: TGTGCCAGCAGCTTTAGTGGGGGGGGAGAGACCCAGTACTTC; CDR3: CASSFSGGGETQYF
size: .; V: TRBV5-4; J: TRBJ2-7; D: TRBD1; DNA: TGTGCCAGCAGCTTCCCCGGGACAGGGAGGGACGAGCAGTACTTC; CDR3: CASSFPGTGRDEQYF
size: few; V: TRBV5-4; J: TRBJ1-2; D: .; DNA: TGTGCCAGCACCCAAATGGGGTATGGCTACACCTTC; CDR3: CASTQMGYGYTF
size: .; V: TRBV21-1; J: TRBJ2-7; D: .; DNA: TGTGCCAGCAGCAGCCGGGACAGGGACCACGAGCAGTACTTC; CDR3: CASSSRDRDHEQYF
size: .; V: TRBV21-1; J: TRBJ2-1; D: .; DNA: TGTGCCAGCAGCCATGGGGGGACAGGGGAACGCAATGAGCAGTTCTTC; CDR3: CASSHGGTGERNEQFF
size: .; V: TRBV7-2; J: TRBJ1-5; D: .; DNA: TGTGCCAGCAGCTTACTGACAGGAATAAGCAATCAGCCCCAGCATTTT; CDR3: CASSLLTGISNQPQHF
size: .; V: TRBV5-4; J: TRBJ2-5; D: .; DNA: TGTGCCAGCAGCACCGGGAGCACACAAGAGACCCAGTACTTC; CDR3: CASSTGSTQETQYF